This T cell receptor (beta chain) was recovered during a study of T cell responses to AZD1222 COVID-19 vaccine. Measured with immunoSEQ multiplex PCR; TCRdb has only the in-frame clones, and not every one. The table has about 130,000 clones, just under 95% seen once. The CDR3 totals 18 residues. The J segment lost 5 bases and the V segment lost 0 bases, leaving 12 bases of the junction unmatched. Germline V gene sequence: CDR1 SGHRS, CDR2 YFSETQ. The rearrangement joins TRBV5-1 to TRBJ2-1, with 9 bases identical to TRBD2. Sequencing used peripheral blood, obtained on day 0 of AZD1222 vaccination. This clonotype originated in an adult in good health. This CDR3 reads CASSLASGGRALHNEQFF. For the CDR3, the DNA is TGCGCCAGCAGCTTGGCCTCTGGCGGGAGGGCCCTCCACAATGAGCAGTTCTTC.